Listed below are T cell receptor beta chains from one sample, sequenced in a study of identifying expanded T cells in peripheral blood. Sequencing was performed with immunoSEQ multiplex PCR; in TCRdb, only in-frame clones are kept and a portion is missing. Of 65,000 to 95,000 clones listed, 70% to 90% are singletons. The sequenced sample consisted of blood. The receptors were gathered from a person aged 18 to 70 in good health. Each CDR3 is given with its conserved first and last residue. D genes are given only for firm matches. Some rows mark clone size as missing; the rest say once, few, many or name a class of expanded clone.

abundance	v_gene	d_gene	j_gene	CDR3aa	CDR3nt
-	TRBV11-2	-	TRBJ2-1	CASSLRVKRVQFF	TGTGCCAGCAGCTTAAGGGTGAAGAGGGTTCAGTTCTTC
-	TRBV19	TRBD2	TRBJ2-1	CASSPPGGRGFSYNEQFF	TGTGCCAGTAGTCCCCCGGGCGGGAGGGGATTCTCCTACAATGAGCAGTTCTTC
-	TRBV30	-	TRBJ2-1	CAWRDDSPEQFF	TGTGCCTGGAGGGACGACTCACCTGAGCAGTTCTTC
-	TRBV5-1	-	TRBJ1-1	CASSPRVGGAEAFF	TGCGCCAGCAGCCCGAGGGTCGGTGGAGCTGAAGCTTTCTTT
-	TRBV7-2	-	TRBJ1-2	CASSLAAQEFVGYTF	TGTGCCAGCAGCTTAGCCGCCCAGGAATTTGTAGGCTACACCTTC
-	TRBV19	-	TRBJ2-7	CASSMSGSYEQYF	TGTGCCAGTAGTATGAGCGGTTCCTACGAGCAGTACTTC
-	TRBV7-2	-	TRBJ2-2	CASSLDLGELFF	TGTGCCAGCAGCTTAGACCTCGGGGAGCTGTTTTTT
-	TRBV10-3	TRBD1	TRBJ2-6	CAIGSTGASSGANVLTF	TGTGCCATCGGCTCTACAGGGGCGAGCTCTGGGGCCAACGTCCTGACTTTC
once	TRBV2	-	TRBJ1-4	CASSLRQATNEKLFF	TGTGCCAGCAGTCTTCGACAGGCAACTAATGAAAAACTGTTTTTT
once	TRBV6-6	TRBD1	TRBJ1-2	CASSYGRGPNYGYTF	TGTGCCAGCAGTTATGGTAGGGGGCCTAACTATGGCTACACCTTC
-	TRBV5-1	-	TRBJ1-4	CASRTSGPLEEKLFF	TGCGCCAGCAGAACGAGTGGACCATTGGAAGAAAAACTGTTTTTT
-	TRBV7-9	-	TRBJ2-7	CASSSPGRSSYEQYF	TGTGCCAGCAGTTCGCCGGGACGGAGCTCCTACGAGCAGTACTTC
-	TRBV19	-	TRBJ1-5	CASTLGQSNQPQHF	TGTGCCAGTACCCTCGGACAGAGCAATCAGCCCCAGCATTTT
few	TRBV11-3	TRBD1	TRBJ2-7	CASRPDRGGEQYF	TGTGCCAGCAGGCCGGACAGGGGAGGGGAGCAGTACTTC
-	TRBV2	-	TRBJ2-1	CASSEGTQDYNEQFF	TGTGCCAGCAGTGAAGGGACTCAGGACTACAATGAGCAGTTCTTC
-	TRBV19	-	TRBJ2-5	CASSINFGGETQYF	TGTGCCAGTAGTATCAACTTTGGGGGAGAGACCCAGTACTTC
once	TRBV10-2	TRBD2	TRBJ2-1	CASSGLAGGQEQFF	TGCGCCAGCAGCGGACTAGCGGGAGGGCAAGAGCAGTTCTTC
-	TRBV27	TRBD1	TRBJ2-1	CASSLWGPGQGGTIYNEQFF	TGTGCCAGCAGTTTATGGGGTCCGGGACAGGGAGGTACCATCTACAATGAGCAGTTCTTC
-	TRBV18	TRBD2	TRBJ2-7	CASSPRGGSSTYEQYF	TGTGCCAGCTCACCACGGGGGGGGAGTAGCACCTACGAGCAGTACTTC
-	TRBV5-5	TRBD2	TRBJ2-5	CASSLAGTSGPQETQYF	TGTGCCAGCAGCTTGGCGGGGACTAGCGGGCCCCAAGAGACCCAGTACTTC
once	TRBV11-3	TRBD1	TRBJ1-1	CASSPRPGTVLNTEAFF	TGTGCCAGCAGCCCCCGTCCCGGGACAGTTTTGAACACTGAAGCTTTCTTT
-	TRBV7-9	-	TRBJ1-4	CASKMGDFNEKLFF	TGTGCCAGCAAAATGGGGGATTTCAATGAAAAACTGTTTTTT
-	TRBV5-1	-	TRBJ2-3	CASSLRGQTTDTQYF	TGCGCCAGCAGCTTGAGAGGTCAAACCACAGATACGCAGTATTTT
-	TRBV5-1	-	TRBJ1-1	CASSLGFDEAFF	TGCGCCAGCAGCTTGGGATTCGATGAAGCTTTCTTT
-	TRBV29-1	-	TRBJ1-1	CSVGDARDTEAFF	TGCAGCGTGGGAGATGCCAGGGACACTGAAGCTTTCTTT
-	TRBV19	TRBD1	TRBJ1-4	CATNEGDSDEKLFF	TGTGCCACAAACGAGGGGGACAGTGACGAAAAACTGTTTTTT
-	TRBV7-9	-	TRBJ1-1	CASSLFRDMGAEAFF	TGTGCCAGCAGCTTATTCAGGGACATGGGCGCTGAAGCTTTCTTT
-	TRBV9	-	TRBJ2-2	CASSVGRGATGELFF	TGTGCCAGCAGCGTAGGCAGGGGCGCAACCGGGGAGCTGTTTTTT
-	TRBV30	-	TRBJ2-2	CAWKRVGELFF	TGTGCCTGGAAAAGGGTGGGGGAGCTGTTTTTT
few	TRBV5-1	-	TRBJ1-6	CASSLSGDNSPLHF	TGCGCCAGCAGCTTGTCAGGGGACAATTCACCCCTCCACTTT
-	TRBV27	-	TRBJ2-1	CASSPGGYPYNEQFF	TGTGCCAGCAGTCCGGGGGGCTATCCCTACAATGAGCAGTTCTTC
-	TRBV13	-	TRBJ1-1	CASSLGLGMANEAFF	TGTGCCAGCAGCTTAGGCCTGGGCATGGCAAATGAAGCTTTCTTT
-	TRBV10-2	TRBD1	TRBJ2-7	CASRTGTEASYEQYF	TGCGCCAGCAGAACCGGGACAGAAGCTTCCTACGAGCAGTACTTC
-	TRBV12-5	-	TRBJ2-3	CASGLKLLSWGATSSSTDTQYF	TGTGCTAGTGGTTTGAAATTATTGTCTTGGGGGGCAACTTCTTCTAGCACAGATACGCAGTATTTT
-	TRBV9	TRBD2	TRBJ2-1	CASSSSGRYNEQFF	TGTGCCAGCAGCTCTAGCGGGAGGTACAATGAGCAGTTCTTC
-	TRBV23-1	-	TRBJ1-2	CASSNGYTF	TGCGCCAGCAGTAATGGCTACACCTTC
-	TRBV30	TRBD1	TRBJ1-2	CAWSVGQANYGYTF	TGTGCCTGGAGTGTCGGACAGGCTAACTATGGCTACACCTTC
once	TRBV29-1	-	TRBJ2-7	CSGIANYEQYF	TGCAGCGGAATAGCGAATTACGAGCAGTACTTC